The rows below give T cell receptor beta chains drawn from one sample of a study of low-dose radiotherapy and immunotherapy resistance in tumors. Via MiXCR, TCRdb re-called the reads, giving one row per CDR3 protein. The sample lists some 71,000 distinct CDR3 sequences, less than 35% occurring once. Sequenced material: PBMCs, taken before treatment. The receptors stem from a female donor with ovarian cancer. CDR3s include the opening cysteine and the closing phenylalanine or tryptophan. Each record gives: J gene, clone size, V gene, D gene, CDR3 protein, CDR3 DNA. The D gene is left open where the match is weak. Clone size appears in some rows only: once, few, many, or a class for an expanded clone.

J: TRBJ2-1; size: few; V: TRBV28; D: -; CDR3: CASSLRGNEQFF; DNA: TGTGCCAGCAGTTTAAGGGGCAATGAGCAGTTCTTC
J: TRBJ2-2; size: many; V: TRBV10-3; D: TRBD1; CDR3: CAIKIGTGSGELFF; DNA: TGTGCCATCAAGATCGGGACAGGGAGCGGGGAGCTGTTTTTT
J: TRBJ2-5; size: many; V: TRBV10-3; D: -; CDR3: CATNTRGGGETQYF; DNA: TGTGCCACTAATACTAGGGGAGGCGGTGAGACCCAGTACTTC
J: TRBJ2-2; size: -; V: TRBV5-8; D: -; CDR3: CASSLAGPVGELFF; DNA: TGTGCCAGCAGCTTGGCCGGCCCCGTCGGGGAGCTGTTTTTT
J: TRBJ2-1; size: many; V: TRBV28; D: TRBD2; CDR3: CASSPAGEALHEQFF; DNA: TGTGCCAGCAGCCCAGCGGGAGAAGCCTTACATGAGCAGTTCTTC
J: TRBJ2-2; size: -; V: TRBV9; D: -; CDR3: CASSPHGLACTGELFFFFF; DNA: -
J: TRBJ1-1; size: many; V: TRBV5-6; D: -; CDR3: CASSLGQWGNTEAFF; DNA: TGTGCCAGCAGCTTGGGGCAGTGGGGGAACACTGAAGCTTTCTTT
J: TRBJ2-7; size: -; V: TRBV29-1; D: TRBD1; CDR3: CSVDGGQGLHEQYF; DNA: TGCAGCGTTGATGGGGGACAGGGCCTCCACGAGCAGTACTTC
J: TRBJ2-1; size: -; V: TRBV28; D: -; CDR3: CASRSTSNNEQFF; DNA: TGTGCCAGCAGGTCTACTAGCAACAATGAGCAGTTCTTC
J: TRBJ2-7; size: -; V: TRBV15; D: -; CDR3: CATSGTAVYEQYF; DNA: TGTGCCACCAGTGGCACGGCGGTCTACGAGCAGTACTTC
J: TRBJ2-1; size: many; V: TRBV23-1; D: -; CDR3: CASSQSGTRNNEQFF; DNA: TGCGCCAGCAGTCAATCTGGGACAAGGAACAATGAGCAGTTCTTC
J: TRBJ1-1; size: many; V: TRBV28; D: TRBD1; CDR3: CASKSLMTGENTEAFF; DNA: TGTGCCAGCAAATCCCTCATGACAGGGGAAAACACTGAAGCTTTCTTT
J: TRBJ2-5; size: many; V: TRBV3-1; D: TRBD2; CDR3: CASSQETSGRADQLETQYF; DNA: TGTGCCAGCAGCCAAGAAACTAGCGGGAGGGCCGATCAGTTGGAGACCCAGTACTTC
J: TRBJ1-5; size: -; V: TRBV28; D: -; CDR3: CASSFVRGAAHSNQPQHF; DNA: TGTGCCAGCAGTTTTGTCCGTGGGGCAGCCCATAGCAATCAGCCCCAGCATTTT
J: TRBJ1-4; size: -; V: TRBV27; D: -; CDR3: CASSLGHTNEKLFF; DNA: TGTGCCAGCAGTTTAGGGCACACTAATGAAAAACTGTTTTTT
J: TRBJ2-7; size: -; V: TRBV5-1; D: TRBD2; CDR3: CASSLAASGGYEQYF; DNA: TGCGCCAGCAGCTTGGCGGCTAGCGGGGGCTACGAGCAGTACTTC
J: TRBJ1-1; size: -; V: TRBV29-1; D: -; CDR3: CSGTGHLNTEAFF; DNA: TGCAGCGGTACGGGACACCTTAACACTGAAGCTTTCTTT
J: TRBJ2-5; size: many; V: TRBV20-1; D: TRBD2; CDR3: CSAAGGETQYF; DNA: TGCAGTGCCGCCGGGGGGGAGACCCAGTACTTC
J: TRBJ2-7; size: many; V: TRBV7-2; D: -; CDR3: CASSWTAPGLPSPYEQYF; DNA: TGTGCCAGCAGCTGGACAGCCCCGGGACTCCCGAGCCCCTACGAGCAGTACTTC
J: TRBJ1-1; size: -; V: TRBV7-8; D: -; CDR3: CASSFIQGSTEAFF; DNA: TGTGCCAGCAGCTTTATTCAAGGGAGCACTGAAGCTTTCTTT
J: TRBJ2-5; size: many; V: TRBV20-1; D: TRBD2; CDR3: CSAMSGGGETQYF; DNA: TGCAGTGCTATGAGCGGGGGGGGGGAGACCCAGTACTTC
J: TRBJ2-3; size: -; V: TRBV6-2/TRBV6-3; D: -; CDR3: CASSGGLTDTQYF; DNA: TGTGCCAGCAGTGGCGGACTGACAGATACGCAGTATTTT
J: TRBJ2-2; size: few; V: TRBV6-2/TRBV6-3; D: -; CDR3: CASSNPGRRRPNTGELFF; DNA: TGTGCCAGCAGTAACCCGGGACGCAGAAGACCGAACACCGGGGAGCTGTTTTTT
J: TRBJ1-2; size: many; V: TRBV12-3/TRBV12-4; D: -; CDR3: CASSSFRRGGYTF; DNA: TGTGCCAGCAGTTCTTTCAGGAGGGGTGGCTACACCTTC
J: TRBJ1-1; size: -; V: TRBV6-2/TRBV6-3; D: -; CDR3: CASSEPDTEAFF; DNA: TGTGCCAGCTCAGAACCGGACACTGAAGCTTTCTTT
J: TRBJ2-1; size: many; V: TRBV11-2; D: -; CDR3: CASSSKGFSYNEQFF; DNA: TGTGCCAGCAGCTCAAAGGGTTTCTCCTACAATGAGCAGTTCTTC
J: TRBJ1-4; size: many; V: TRBV4-1; D: TRBD1; CDR3: CASSQDPGQAVFNEKLFF; DNA: TGCGCCAGCAGCCAAGACCCGGGACAGGCCGTCTTTAATGAAAAACTGTTTTTT
J: TRBJ2-1; size: many; V: TRBV5-4; D: -; CDR3: CASSTRTSRYNEQFF; DNA: TGTGCCAGCAGCACCCGGACCTCTCGGTACAATGAGCAGTTCTTC
J: TRBJ2-5; size: many; V: TRBV7-8; D: TRBD2; CDR3: CASSPRASGGGRQETQYF; DNA: TGTGCCAGCAGCCCAAGGGCTAGCGGGGGGGGCAGACAAGAGACCCAGTACTTC
J: TRBJ2-1; size: many; V: TRBV4-3; D: TRBD2; CDR3: CASSQESGLDLHNEQFF; DNA: TGCGCCAGCAGCCAAGAGAGCGGACTAGATCTCCACAATGAGCAGTTCTTC
J: TRBJ2-1; size: many; V: TRBV7-3; D: TRBD1; CDR3: CASRLTGTGIDEQFF; DNA: TGTGCCAGCAGGTTAACCGGGACAGGGATCGATGAGCAGTTCTTC
J: TRBJ2-1; size: many; V: TRBV3-1; D: -; CDR3: CASSRRPGEHNEQFF; DNA: TGTGCCAGCAGCCGACGCCCCGGAGAACACAATGAGCAGTTCTTC
J: TRBJ2-1; size: many; V: TRBV11-2; D: -; CDR3: CASSPVSYNEQFF; DNA: TGTGCCAGCAGCCCAGTAAGCTACAATGAGCAGTTCTTC
J: TRBJ2-7; size: few; V: TRBV9; D: TRBD2; CDR3: CASSVSGRAYEQYF; DNA: TGTGCCAGCAGCGTCAGCGGGAGGGCTTACGAGCAGTACTTC
J: TRBJ1-5; size: many; V: TRBV28; D: TRBD1; CDR3: CASSSGTGGIGNQPQHF; DNA: TGTGCCAGCAGCTCCGGGACAGGGGGTATTGGCAATCAGCCCCAGCATTTT
J: TRBJ2-5; size: many; V: TRBV5-1; D: -; CDR3: CASSFPDRGETQYF; DNA: TGCGCCAGCAGCTTTCCCGACCGCGGCGAGACCCAGTACTTC
J: TRBJ2-1; size: many; V: TRBV9; D: TRBD2; CDR3: CASSVANVLAGGPHEQFF; DNA: TGTGCCAGCAGCGTAGCTAATGTCCTAGCGGGAGGGCCCCATGAGCAGTTCTTC
J: TRBJ1-1; size: many; V: TRBV6-4; D: -; CDR3: CASSGPGQRAFF; DNA: TGTGCCAGCAGTGGCCCGGGGCAGCGGGCTTTCTTT
J: TRBJ2-3; size: many; V: TRBV19; D: TRBD2; CDR3: CASSIGLALTDTQYF; DNA: TGTGCCAGTAGTATAGGACTAGCGCTCACAGATACGCAGTATTTT
J: TRBJ2-1; size: -; V: TRBV9; D: TRBD2; CDR3: CASTPVRTSGRNEQFF; DNA: TGTGCCAGCACCCCGGTCCGGACTAGCGGGAGGAATGAGCAGTTCTTC
J: TRBJ1-3; size: many; V: TRBV5-1; D: -; CDR3: CASSLRGNTIYF; DNA: TGTGCCAGCAGCTTACGTGGAAACACCATATATTTT
J: TRBJ1-3; size: few; V: TRBV2; D: -; CDR3: CASSEALRGSGNTIYF; DNA: TGTGCCAGCAGTGAAGCGCTTCGGGGATCTGGAAACACCATATATTTT
J: TRBJ1-4; size: many; V: TRBV7-9; D: -; CDR3: CASSPRNEKLFF; DNA: TGTGCCAGCAGCCCCCGGAATGAAAAACTGTTTTTT
J: TRBJ2-3; size: many; V: TRBV11-2; D: -; CDR3: CASSRGQKSTDTQYF; DNA: TGTGCCAGCAGCCGTGGACAGAAGAGCACAGATACGCAGTATTTT
J: TRBJ2-3; size: few; V: TRBV3-1; D: -; CDR3: CASSQEGRGWSDTQYF; DNA: TGTGCCAGCAGCCAAGAAGGGCGGGGATGGTCAGATACGCAGTATTTT
J: TRBJ2-1; size: few; V: TRBV29-1; D: TRBD2; CDR3: CSAETSGGAFDEQFF; DNA: TGCAGCGCCGAGACTAGCGGGGGGGCTTTCGATGAGCAGTTCTTC
J: TRBJ1-6; size: many; V: TRBV20-1; D: TRBD1; CDR3: CSADRANNSPLHF; DNA: TGCAGTGCTGACAGGGCCAATAATTCACCCCTCCACTTT
J: TRBJ2-3; size: -; V: TRBV12-3/TRBV12-4; D: -; CDR3: CASSLHQGLSSSTDTQYF; DNA: TGTGCCAGCAGTTTACACCAGGGGCTTTCCTCTAGCACAGATACGCAGTATTTT
J: TRBJ2-2; size: many; V: TRBV24-1; D: TRBD2; CDR3: CATSEARGVPGELFF; DNA: TGTGCCACCAGTGAGGCTCGGGGGGTTCCCGGGGAGCTGTTTTTT
J: TRBJ2-1; size: -; V: TRBV11-2; D: -; CDR3: CASSPRQSPYNEQFF; DNA: TGTGCCAGCAGCCCCAGACAGAGTCCTTACAATGAGCAGTTCTTC